This entry concerns a single T cell receptor (beta chain). Its antigen remains unidentified. The source of the sample is a study of shared clonotypes between healthy human individuals. Study-level background: There were three CD4 naive, three CD4 memory, two CD8 naive and one CD8 memory plates per donor.

Every one of the donors was a Caucasian adult that lived in Nashville, Tennessee. Study findings and constraints: Tissue TCR repertoires likely differ from these blood-only repertoires.

The method was immunoSEQ multiplex PCR; TCRdb's version includes in-frame clones alone and lacks a portion of them. The sample lists 2.3 million or so clones, 80% to 95% occurring once. What was sequenced was naive CD4+ T cells from PBMCs. Regarding subset: CD45RA+ positively selected. This receptor was identified in a man aged 18-30 years in good health. Some clones in this sample may be carry-over from other donors' samples.

The CDR3 spells CASSFRGVGELFF. The CDR3 DNA sequence: TGTGCCAGCAGTTTCCGGGGGGTCGGGGAGCTGTTTTTT. The chain recombines TRBV6-5 with TRBJ2-2; 7 bases agree with TRBD2. V was clipped by 4 bases and J by 7 bases; unmatched bases: 3. Germline CDR1 MNHEY, CDR2 SVGAGI. The CDR3 covers 13 residues.